The TCR beta chain described here comes from a study of shared clonotypes between healthy human individuals. Sorted-subset replicate PCR reactions were performed with approximately 180 ng DNA, corresponding to roughly 27,000 T cell genomes. Original methodology: Quality scores were absent from the junction-only immunoSEQ sequences, so filtering differed. Measured with immunoSEQ multiplex PCR; TCRdb has only the in-frame clones, and not every one. V, J and clone size derive from that table, while D and trimming were established from the DNA sequence. The table has hundreds of thousands of clones, about 96% seen once. The CDR3 sequence is 15 residues long. CDR1 and CDR2 from the germline V gene are SGHRS and YFSETQ. V was trimmed by 0 bases and J by 4 bases, leaving 13 bases between them. On this clone itself: Its antigen is as yet unknown.

Study-wide points: Generally, naive subsets (rather than memory subsets) showed larger estimated richness.

The sample was naive CD4+ T cells sorted from blood. Subset: CD45RA+ positively selected. The rearrangement uses TRBV5-1 and TRBJ2-5; tentative D call: TRBD2 (5 bases). The TCR was taken from a woman in her thirties in good health. The CDR3 nucleotides are TGCGCCAGCAGCTTGGTGCCGGGGTCGGGAGAGACCCAGTACTTC. Encoded protein: CASSLVPGSGETQYF. The entire variable domain, with the rest obtained from reference TRBV5-1 and TRBJ2-5, is as follows: KAGVTQTPRYLIKTRGQQVTLSCSPISGHRSVSWYQQTPGQGLQFLFEYFSETQRNKGNFPGRFSGRQFSNSRSEMNVSTLELGDSALYLCASSLVPGSGETQYFGPGTRLLVL.